This entry describes one TCR beta chain. What it binds is not known. The CDR3 length is 16 residues. Per germline, CDR1 GTSNPN and CDR2 SVGIG (reference sequence). The J segment lost 5 bases and the V segment lost 2 bases, leaving 8 bases of the junction unmatched. Study-level results: Tumor memory CD4+ T cell TCR gene usage was found to cluster with blood and lymph node memory CD4+ cells and with lymph node naive CD4+ cells.

TCRdb independently ran MiXCR on the 5' RACE reads; one entry per CDR3 protein. Of 55,000 to 80,000 distinct CDR3 sequences detected, under 25% appear once; the ten largest clones hold 2.5% to 3%. The sequenced material came from memory CD4+ T cells sorted from a lymph node. Subset given: memory CD4+ T cells, CD4+CD45RO+CD25-. The receptor's source is a female donor with breast cancer. V is TRBV30 and J is TRBJ1-6, with TRBD1 matching over 8 bases. This CDR3 reads CAWSLGQGSNNSPLHF. The CDR3 DNA sequence: TGTGCCTGGAGTCTCGGACAGGGAAGTAATAATTCACCCCTCCACTTT. The whole variable domain, filled in from reference TRBV30 and TRBJ1-6, reads SQTIHQWPATLVQPVGSPLSLECTVEGTSNPNLYWYRQAAGRGLQLLFYSVGIGQISSEVPQNLSASRPQDRQFILSSKKLLLSDSGFYLCAWSLGQGSNNSPLHFGNGTRLTVT.